This T cell receptor beta chain is from a study of shared clonotypes between healthy human individuals. Trimming shortened V by 3 bases and J by 4 bases, and 20 bases separated the two germline ends. Germline-derived CDR1 and CDR2 are LGHNA and YNFKEQ. The CDR3 is made up of 17 amino acids. Method: immunoSEQ multiplex PCR; TCRdb's copy keeps in-frame clones and lacks some. In the table there are hundreds of thousands of clones, 90% to 96% of which are singletons. The chain has TRBV4-2 and TRBJ2-3; no definite D call. This clonotype was sampled from a woman in her twenties or thirties in good health. The sample was naive CD4+ T cells sorted from blood. Subset of the sample: CD45RA+ positively selected. CDR3 residues: CASSQSWAFEAPDTQYF. As DNA, the CDR3 is TGTGCCAGCAGCCAGTCCTGGGCGTTTGAGGCCCCAGATACGCAGTATTTT.